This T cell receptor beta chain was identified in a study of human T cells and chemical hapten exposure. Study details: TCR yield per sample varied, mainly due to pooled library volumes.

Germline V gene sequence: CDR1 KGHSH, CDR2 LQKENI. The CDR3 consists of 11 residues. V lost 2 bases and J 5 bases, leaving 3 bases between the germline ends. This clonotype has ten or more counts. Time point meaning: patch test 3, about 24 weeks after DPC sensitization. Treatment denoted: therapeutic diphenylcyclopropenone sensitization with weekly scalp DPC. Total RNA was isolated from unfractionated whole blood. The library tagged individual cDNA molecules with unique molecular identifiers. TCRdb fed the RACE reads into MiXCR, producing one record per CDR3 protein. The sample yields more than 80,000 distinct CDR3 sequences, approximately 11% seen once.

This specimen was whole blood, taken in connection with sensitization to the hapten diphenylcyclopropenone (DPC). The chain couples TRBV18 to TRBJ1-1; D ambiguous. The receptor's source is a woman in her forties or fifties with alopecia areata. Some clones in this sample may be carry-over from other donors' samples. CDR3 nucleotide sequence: TGTGCCAGCTCACCAGGGACTGAAGCTTTCTTT. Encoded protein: CASSPGTEAFF.